This paragraph reports one T cell receptor beta chain. This specimen comes from a study of T cell changes during pregnancy in multiple sclerosis. Generated by immunoSEQ multiplex PCR, the TCRdb table keeps only in-frame clones and is missing some. Among about 56,000 clones listed, around 90% were seen once. The length of the CDR3 is 18 residues. Trimming shortened V by 0 bases and J by 6 bases, and 20 bases separated the two germline ends. The germline V gene encodes CDR1 SGHVS and CDR2 FNYEAQ. The receptor was isolated from a female donor with multiple sclerosis, enrolled in a pregnancy study. The sequencing here drew on CD4+ T cells from peripheral blood mononuclear cells, taken in the third trimester of pregnancy. The genes are TRBV7-6 and TRBJ1-4; a possible D gene is TRBD1 (5 bases). The CDR3 reads CASSLAFRESLLHEKLFF. CDR3 DNA: TGTGCCAGCAGCTTAGCGTTCAGGGAATCTTTACTCCATGAAAAACTGTTTTTT. Full variable domain (missing parts from reference TRBV7-6 and TRBJ1-4): GAGVSQSPRYKVTKRGQDVALRCDPISGHVSLYWYRQALGQGPEFLTYFNYEAQQDKSGLPNDRFSAERPEGSISTLTIQRTEQRDSAMYRCASSLAFRESLLHEKLFFGSGTQLSVL.